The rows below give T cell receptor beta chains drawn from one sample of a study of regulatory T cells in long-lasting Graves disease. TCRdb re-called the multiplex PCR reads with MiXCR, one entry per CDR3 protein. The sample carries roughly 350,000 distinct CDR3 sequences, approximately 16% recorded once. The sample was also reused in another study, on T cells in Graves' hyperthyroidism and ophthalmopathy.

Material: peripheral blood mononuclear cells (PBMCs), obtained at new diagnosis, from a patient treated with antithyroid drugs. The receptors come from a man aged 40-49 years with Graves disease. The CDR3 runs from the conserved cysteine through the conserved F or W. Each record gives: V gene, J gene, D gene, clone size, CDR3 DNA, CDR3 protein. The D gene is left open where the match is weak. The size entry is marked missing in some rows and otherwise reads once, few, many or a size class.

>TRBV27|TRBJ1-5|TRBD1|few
TGTGCCAGCAGAAGGACAGGGATGGGACTCCAGCATTTT
CASRRTGMGLQHF
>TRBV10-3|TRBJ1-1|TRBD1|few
TGTGCCATCAGCCTTGGACAGGAGAACACTGAAGCTTTCTTT
CAISLGQENTEAFF
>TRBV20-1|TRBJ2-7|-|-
TGCAGTGCGGGGCGTTGGGTTGGGGGTTCCTACGAGCAGTACTTC
CSAGRWVGGSYEQYF
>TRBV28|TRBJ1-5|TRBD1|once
TGTGCCAGCAGTTCAGGGACAGAAAACAATCAGCCCCAGCATTTT
CASSSGTENNQPQHF
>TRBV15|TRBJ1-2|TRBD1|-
TGTGCCACCAGCAGAGTAGACCAAGGACAGGGGAACTATGGCTACACCTTC
CATSRVDQGQGNYGYTF
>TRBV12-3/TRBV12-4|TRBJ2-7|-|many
TGTGCCAGCAGTTTACGGGTTCCCCCCTACGAGCAGTACTTC
CASSLRVPPYEQYF
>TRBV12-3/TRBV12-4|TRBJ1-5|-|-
TGTGCCAGCAGTTCTCAAGGGGGGTTCAATCAGCCCCAGCATTTT
CASSSQGGFNQPQHF
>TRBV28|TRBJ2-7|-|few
TGTGCCAGCAGTGTCGCTAGTAACGAGCAGTACTTC
CASSVASNEQYF
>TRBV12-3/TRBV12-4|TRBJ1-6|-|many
TGTGCCAGCAGTACCCGGGCAGGACGTTCGGACACCCTCCACTTT
CASSTRAGRSDTLHF
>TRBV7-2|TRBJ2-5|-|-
TGTGCCAGCAGCCCAAGGGGGGGCGGTCAAGAGACCCAGTACTTC
CASSPRGGGQETQYF
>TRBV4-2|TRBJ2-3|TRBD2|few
TGTGCCAGCAGCCAAAGGATGGGGGGGAGCAGTCGACGGCAGTATTTT
CASSQRMGGSSRRQYF
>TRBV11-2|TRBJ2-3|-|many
TGTGCCAGCAGCCCATCCTCAGATACGCAGTATTTT
CASSPSSDTQYF
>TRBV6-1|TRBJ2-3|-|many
TGTGCCAGCAGGCCCGCCCCCCGCGGGTACACAGATACGCAGTATTTT
CASRPAPRGYTDTQYF
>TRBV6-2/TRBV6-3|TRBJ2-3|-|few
TGTGCCAGCACCCAGGGGCGGACAAACACAGATACGCAGTATTTT
CASTQGRTNTDTQYF
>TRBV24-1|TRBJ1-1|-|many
TGTGCCACCAGTGAGGATTTAAACACTGAAGCTTTCTTT
CATSEDLNTEAFF
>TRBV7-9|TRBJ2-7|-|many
TGTGCCAGCAGCCCCAACAGGCAAAGCTCCTACGAGCAGTACTTC
CASSPNRQSSYEQYF
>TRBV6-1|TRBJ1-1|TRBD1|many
TGTGCCAGCAGTAAAGGACAGGAGAGTGATGAAGCTTTCTTT
CASSKGQESDEAFF
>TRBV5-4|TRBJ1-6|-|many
TGTGCCAGCAGCTTGAGGGTCGGTTCACCCCTCCACTTT
CASSLRVGSPLHF
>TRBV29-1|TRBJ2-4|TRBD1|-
TGCAGCGTTGTGGGACAGGGCCTCAAAAACATTCAGTACTTC
CSVVGQGLKNIQYF
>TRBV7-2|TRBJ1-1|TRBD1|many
TGTGCCAGCAGCCTCCGGACAGGGGGCGAGAACACTGAAGCTTTCTTT
CASSLRTGGENTEAFF
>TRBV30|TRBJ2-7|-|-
TGTGCCTGGAGTCTCTCTAGGGAGCAGTACTTC
CAWSLSREQYF
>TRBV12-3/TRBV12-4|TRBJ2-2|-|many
TGTGCCAGCAGCTTTACCGTTGAGCTGTTTTTT
CASSFTVELFF
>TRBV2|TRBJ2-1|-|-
TGTGCCAGCAGTGAAGCGGTCACAGGGTCCCGCAATGAGCAGTTCTTC
CASSEAVTGSRNEQFF
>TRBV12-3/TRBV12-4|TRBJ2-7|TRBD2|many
TGTGCCAGCAGTCGGACTAGCGGGGGCTACGAGCAGTACTTC
CASSRTSGGYEQYF
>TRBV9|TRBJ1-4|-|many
TGTGCCAGCAGCGTAGGTGCTCGGACGGTTACTAATGAAAAACTGTTTTTT
CASSVGARTVTNEKLFF
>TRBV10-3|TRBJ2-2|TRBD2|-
TGTGCCGCGCGGGAGGCACACACCGGGGAGCTGTTTTTT
CAAREAHTGELFF
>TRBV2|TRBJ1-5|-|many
TGTGCCAGCAGTGTCAAGCACAGGGTTGAACAGCCCCAGCATTTT
CASSVKHRVEQPQHF
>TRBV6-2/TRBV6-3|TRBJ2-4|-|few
TGTGCCAGCAGTTACTCTTTGCGGCCAGGGAAAAACATTCAGTACTTC
CASSYSLRPGKNIQYF
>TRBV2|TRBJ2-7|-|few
TGTGCCAGCAGTGACCGGCAGCTGGGCAGGGGACGTCGCGAGCAGTACTTC
CASSDRQLGRGRREQYF
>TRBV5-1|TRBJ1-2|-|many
TGCGCCAGCAGCGTTTCGGGGAAGGGATCCTATGGCTACACCTTC
CASSVSGKGSYGYTF
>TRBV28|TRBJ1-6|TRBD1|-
TGTGCCAGCAGCCCGGGACAGGGGTACTCACCCCTCCACTTT
CASSPGQGYSPLHF
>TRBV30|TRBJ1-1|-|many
TGTGCCTGGAAGCCCGTTGCGGCTTTCTTT
CAWKPVAAFF
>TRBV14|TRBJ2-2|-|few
TGTGCCAGCAGCCCCGTCTTTGGGCGGGGACCCACCGGGGAGCTGTTTTTT
CASSPVFGRGPTGELFF
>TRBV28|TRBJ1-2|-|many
TGTGCCAGCAGTTTTGGTCGACAGAATGTGGGGACCTTC
CASSFGRQNVGTF
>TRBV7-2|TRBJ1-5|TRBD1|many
TGTGCCAGCAGCATTAAGACAGGGAATCAGCCCCAGCATTTT
CASSIKTGNQPQHF
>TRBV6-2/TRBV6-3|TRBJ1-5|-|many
TGTGCCAGCAGTGAAGCCCAGTCCTTCAATCAGCCCCAGCATTTT
CASSEAQSFNQPQHF
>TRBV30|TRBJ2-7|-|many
TGTGCCTGGAGCCAGGGGAGAAACTACGAGCAGTACTTC
CAWSQGRNYEQYF
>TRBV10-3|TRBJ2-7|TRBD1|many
TGTGCCACGAGCCGGGACAGCGTAACGAGCTCCTACGAGCAGTACTTC
CATSRDSVTSSYEQYF
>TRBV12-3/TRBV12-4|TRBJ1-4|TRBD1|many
TGTGCCAGCAGCCCGGGACAGTCTAATGAAAAACTGTTTTTT
CASSPGQSNEKLFF
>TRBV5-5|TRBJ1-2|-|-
TGTGCCAGCAGCTTGGGGGTGGCCGCTAACTATGGCTACACCTTC
CASSLGVAANYGYTF
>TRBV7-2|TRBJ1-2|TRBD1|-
TGTGCCAGCAGCCCAGACAGGGGGGGCTATGGCTACACCTTC
CASSPDRGGYGYTF
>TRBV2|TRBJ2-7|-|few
TGTGCCAGTTACCTTATTCCCAGCACCTACGAGCAGTACTTC
CASYLIPSTYEQYF
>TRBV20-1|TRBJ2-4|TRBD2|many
TGCAGTGCTCCCCTCGCGGGGGGGACAAACATTCAGTACTTC
CSAPLAGGTNIQYF
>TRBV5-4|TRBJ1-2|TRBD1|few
TGTGCCAGCAGCTTGCCCGGGACAGCCTATGGCTACACCTTC
CASSLPGTAYGYTF
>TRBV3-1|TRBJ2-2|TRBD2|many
TGTGCCAGCAGCCAAGCCCTAGCGGGGGCGGTCACCGGGGAGCTGTTTTTT
CASSQALAGAVTGELFF
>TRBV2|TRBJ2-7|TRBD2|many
TGTGCCAGCAGTAGCGGGGGGCATGGGAGCGAGCAGTACTTC
CASSSGGHGSEQYF
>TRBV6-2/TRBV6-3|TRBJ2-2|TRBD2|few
TGTGCCAGCAGTTACTCGAAAACTAGCGCCTTCACCGGGGAGCTGTTTTTT
CASSYSKTSAFTGELFF
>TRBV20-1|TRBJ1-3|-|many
TGCAGTGCTAGGTCGCCAGCCTCTGGAAACACCATATATTTT
CSARSPASGNTIYF
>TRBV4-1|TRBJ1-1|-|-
TGCGCCAGCAGCCGACAGCGAGGGGGCACTGAAGCTTTCTTT
CASSRQRGGTEAFF
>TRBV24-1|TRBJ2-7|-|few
TGTGCCACCAGTGATATGTACGAGCAGTACTTC
CATSDMYEQYF